This is a list of T cell receptor beta chains from one sample in a study of blood T cell repertoires in COVID-19. Assay used: immunoSEQ multiplex PCR; TCRdb lists only in-frame clones, some missing. This sample has over 250,000 clones, with about 88% found just once. Sequencing was performed on peripheral blood. These receptors were taken from a woman between 55 and 75 years old with acute or convalescent COVID-19. Each CDR3 is given with its conserved first and last residue. Each record gives: D gene, V gene, J gene, clone size, CDR3 DNA, CDR3 protein. The D gene is left open where the match is weak. Clone size is stated in some rows and not others, as once, few, many or a class when expanded.

d_call: TRBD2; v_call: TRBV3-1/TRBV3-2; j_call: TRBJ2-1; clone_size: NA; cdr3_nt: TGTGCCAGCAGCTTTCTACTACTGACATCCGGGGGGGATGAGCAGTTCTTC; cdr3_aa: CASSFLLLTSGGDEQFF
d_call: NA; v_call: TRBV3-1/TRBV3-2; j_call: TRBJ1-1; clone_size: NA; cdr3_nt: TGTGCCAGCAGCCCTCGTGGGGGCCGAGGCACTGAAGCTTTCTTT; cdr3_aa: CASSPRGGRGTEAFF
d_call: NA; v_call: TRBV3-1/TRBV3-2; j_call: TRBJ2-5; clone_size: NA; cdr3_nt: TGTGCCAGCAGCCAAGAACCGGTCCTCGGGGAGACCCAGTACTTC; cdr3_aa: CASSQEPVLGETQYF
d_call: NA; v_call: TRBV7-3; j_call: TRBJ2-3; clone_size: NA; cdr3_nt: TGTGCCAGCAGCTTAGGCGGAGAGATTGGGACAGATACGCAGTATTTT; cdr3_aa: CASSLGGEIGTDTQYF
d_call: NA; v_call: TRBV4-2; j_call: TRBJ1-4; clone_size: NA; cdr3_nt: TGTGCCAGCAGCCAACATTCAGGTGAAACTGAAAAACTGTTTTTT; cdr3_aa: CASSQHSGETEKLFF
d_call: TRBD2; v_call: TRBV19; j_call: TRBJ2-6; clone_size: NA; cdr3_nt: TGTGCCAGTAGTTCCGGACTAGCGGCCCGCTCTGGGGCCAACGTCCTGACTTTC; cdr3_aa: CASSSGLAARSGANVLTF
d_call: TRBD2; v_call: TRBV12-5; j_call: TRBJ2-1; clone_size: NA; cdr3_nt: TGTGCTAGTGGTTTCGGACTAGCGGAAAACAATGAGCAGTTCTTC; cdr3_aa: CASGFGLAENNEQFF
d_call: NA; v_call: TRBV28; j_call: TRBJ2-5; clone_size: NA; cdr3_nt: TGTGCCAGCAGTGCATTGGCGGGGTCGGGGGAGACCCAGTACTTC; cdr3_aa: CASSALAGSGETQYF
d_call: TRBD1; v_call: TRBV4-2; j_call: TRBJ2-1; clone_size: NA; cdr3_nt: TGTGCCAGCAGCCAAGCAACAGGGGGCCCCGATGAGGAGCAGTTCTTC; cdr3_aa: CASSQATGGPDEEQFF
d_call: NA; v_call: TRBV15; j_call: TRBJ2-1; clone_size: NA; cdr3_nt: TGTGCCACCAAAGTGGGGCGGGATATCAATGAGCAGTTCTTC; cdr3_aa: CATKVGRDINEQFF
d_call: NA; v_call: TRBV27; j_call: TRBJ1-4; clone_size: NA; cdr3_nt: TGTGCCAGCAGTTTGATCCCCGGGAGTGAAAAACTGTTTTTT; cdr3_aa: CASSLIPGSEKLFF
d_call: NA; v_call: TRBV11-3; j_call: TRBJ2-1; clone_size: NA; cdr3_nt: TGTGCCAGCAGCCCCCGAGGGAGGGAGCAGTTCTTC; cdr3_aa: CASSPRGREQFF
d_call: TRBD2; v_call: TRBV28; j_call: TRBJ2-5; clone_size: NA; cdr3_nt: TGTGCCAGCAGCCCACTAGCGGGAGGGCTGGAGACCCAGTACTTC; cdr3_aa: CASSPLAGGLETQYF
d_call: NA; v_call: TRBV19; j_call: TRBJ1-4; clone_size: NA; cdr3_nt: TGTGCCAGTAGTATAGCTCCCGGAGGAAATGAAAAACTGTTTTTT; cdr3_aa: CASSIAPGGNEKLFF
d_call: NA; v_call: TRBV6-5; j_call: TRBJ1-3; clone_size: NA; cdr3_nt: TGTGCCAGCAGTAGAGGGAGCTCTGGAAACACCATATATTTT; cdr3_aa: CASSRGSSGNTIYF
d_call: TRBD1; v_call: TRBV6-5; j_call: TRBJ2-7; clone_size: NA; cdr3_nt: TGTGCCAGCAGTTACTTATCGGACAGGTACTACGAGCAGTACTTC; cdr3_aa: CASSYLSDRYYEQYF
d_call: NA; v_call: TRBV5-4; j_call: TRBJ1-2; clone_size: NA; cdr3_nt: TGTGCCAGCAGCGATCGGCGGGGATCCGAACTTGGCTACACCTTC; cdr3_aa: CASSDRRGSELGYTF
d_call: NA; v_call: TRBV28; j_call: TRBJ1-2; clone_size: few; cdr3_nt: TGTGCCAGCAGGTCTACAGGGTATAGCTACACCTTC; cdr3_aa: CASRSTGYSYTF
d_call: NA; v_call: TRBV19; j_call: TRBJ1-3; clone_size: NA; cdr3_nt: TGTGCCAGTAGTATAGCTCGGGAGACCTCTGGAAACACCATATATTTT; cdr3_aa: CASSIARETSGNTIYF
d_call: NA; v_call: TRBV6-2/TRBV6-3; j_call: TRBJ1-5; clone_size: NA; cdr3_nt: TGTGCCAGCAGTTGGAGGTCCGGGTACCAGCCCCAGCATTTT; cdr3_aa: CASSWRSGYQPQHF
d_call: NA; v_call: TRBV6-5; j_call: TRBJ2-5; clone_size: once; cdr3_nt: TGTGCCAGCAGTTACTCCCCATTCCAAGAGACCCAGTACTTC; cdr3_aa: CASSYSPFQETQYF
d_call: NA; v_call: TRBV21-1; j_call: TRBJ1-6; clone_size: NA; cdr3_nt: TGTGCCAGCAGCAGTCGGGACAGGGGCCTCTATAATTCACCCCTCCACTTT; cdr3_aa: CASSSRDRGLYNSPLHF
d_call: TRBD1; v_call: TRBV15; j_call: TRBJ2-5; clone_size: once; cdr3_nt: TGTGCCACCAGCGTACAGGGGGCTAAGGAGACCCAGTACTTC; cdr3_aa: CATSVQGAKETQYF
d_call: NA; v_call: TRBV18; j_call: TRBJ2-3; clone_size: NA; cdr3_nt: TGTGCCAGCTCGGTGACAGGCGCTAGCACAGATACGCAGTATTTT; cdr3_aa: CASSVTGASTDTQYF
d_call: NA; v_call: TRBV3-1/TRBV3-2; j_call: TRBJ2-1; clone_size: NA; cdr3_nt: TGTGCCAGCAGCAAAGGCACGGAGGCTGAGCAGTTCTTC; cdr3_aa: CASSKGTEAEQFF
d_call: NA; v_call: TRBV5-5; j_call: TRBJ1-5; clone_size: NA; cdr3_nt: TGTGCCAGCAGCTTGGACAGTGGCCTCAATCAGCCCCAGCATTTT; cdr3_aa: CASSLDSGLNQPQHF
d_call: NA; v_call: TRBV14; j_call: TRBJ1-1; clone_size: many; cdr3_nt: TGTGCCGTACAGAGTTCCATGAACACTGAAGCTTTCTTT; cdr3_aa: CAVQSSMNTEAFF
d_call: NA; v_call: TRBV9; j_call: TRBJ1-5; clone_size: NA; cdr3_nt: TGTGCCAGCAGCGTAGGGCCCTCAGATGATCAGCCCCAGCATTTT; cdr3_aa: CASSVGPSDDQPQHF
d_call: TRBD1; v_call: TRBV28; j_call: TRBJ2-2; clone_size: NA; cdr3_nt: TGTGCCAGCAGTGTTACGGGACAGGGTTACGGGGAGCTGTTTTTT; cdr3_aa: CASSVTGQGYGELFF
d_call: TRBD1; v_call: TRBV10-3; j_call: TRBJ2-7; clone_size: few; cdr3_nt: TGTGCCATCAGCGGGACAGGGGGCTACGAGCAGTACTTC; cdr3_aa: CAISGTGGYEQYF
d_call: NA; v_call: TRBV6-5; j_call: TRBJ2-7; clone_size: NA; cdr3_nt: TGTGCCAGCACTCAGGGAGGCAGAGACGAGCAGTACTTC; cdr3_aa: CASTQGGRDEQYF
d_call: NA; v_call: TRBV28; j_call: TRBJ2-5; clone_size: NA; cdr3_nt: TGTGCCAGCAGTTTACAGCAAGAGACCCAGTACTTC; cdr3_aa: CASSLQQETQYF
d_call: NA; v_call: TRBV18; j_call: TRBJ1-1; clone_size: once; cdr3_nt: TGTGCCAGCTCACCAAGCAAGGGGGTCACTGAAGCTTTCTTT; cdr3_aa: CASSPSKGVTEAFF
d_call: NA; v_call: TRBV15; j_call: TRBJ1-4; clone_size: NA; cdr3_nt: TGTGCCACCAGCCGGAACAGGGTGACTAATGAAAAACTGTTTTTT; cdr3_aa: CATSRNRVTNEKLFF
d_call: TRBD1; v_call: TRBV7-2; j_call: TRBJ1-2; clone_size: NA; cdr3_nt: TGTGCCAGCAGCTTATTAGGTGGCAGGGGGCTTGGCTACACCTTC; cdr3_aa: CASSLLGGRGLGYTF
d_call: NA; v_call: TRBV20-1; j_call: TRBJ2-7; clone_size: NA; cdr3_nt: TGCAGTGCTAGTGGGGGACTTAAGGGCGAGCAGTACTTC; cdr3_aa: CSASGGLKGEQYF
d_call: NA; v_call: TRBV4-3; j_call: TRBJ1-1; clone_size: few; cdr3_nt: TGCGCCAGCAGCCAAGATCTGGGCAACATGAACACTGAAGCTTTCTTT; cdr3_aa: CASSQDLGNMNTEAFF
d_call: TRBD1; v_call: TRBV28; j_call: TRBJ1-4; clone_size: NA; cdr3_nt: TGTACCAGCAGTGGAGCCGGGACAGGGGGCGAAAAACTGTTTTTT; cdr3_aa: CTSSGAGTGGEKLFF
d_call: NA; v_call: TRBV19; j_call: TRBJ2-7; clone_size: NA; cdr3_nt: TGTGCCAGTATCCGCGGCAGGGGTATCAACGAGCAGTACTTC; cdr3_aa: CASIRGRGINEQYF
d_call: TRBD1; v_call: TRBV6-5; j_call: TRBJ2-5; clone_size: NA; cdr3_nt: TGTGCCAGCAGTTACTCTGTAGGGGGCATTTTAGAGACCCAGTACTTC; cdr3_aa: CASSYSVGGILETQYF
d_call: NA; v_call: TRBV11-1; j_call: TRBJ2-2; clone_size: NA; cdr3_nt: TGTGCCAGCAGCGACCGGGTCTACGGGGAGCTGTTTTTT; cdr3_aa: CASSDRVYGELFF
d_call: NA; v_call: TRBV19; j_call: TRBJ2-6; clone_size: NA; cdr3_nt: TGTGCCAGTAGTATCGGTGGGAGCTCTGGGGCCAACGTCCTGACTTTC; cdr3_aa: CASSIGGSSGANVLTF
d_call: TRBD2; v_call: TRBV4-1; j_call: TRBJ2-3; clone_size: NA; cdr3_nt: TGCGCCAGCAGCCAAGTAACTTCGGGGGGAGCAGATACGCAGTATTTT; cdr3_aa: CASSQVTSGGADTQYF
d_call: NA; v_call: TRBV7-3; j_call: TRBJ2-3; clone_size: NA; cdr3_nt: TGTGCCAGCACCTCAGGGGATACGCAGTATTTT; cdr3_aa: CASTSGDTQYF
d_call: NA; v_call: TRBV2; j_call: TRBJ1-1; clone_size: NA; cdr3_nt: TGTGCCAGCAGTGAAGACACGAACACTGAAGCTTTCTTT; cdr3_aa: CASSEDTNTEAFF
d_call: TRBD2; v_call: TRBV6-5; j_call: TRBJ2-7; clone_size: NA; cdr3_nt: TGTGCCAGCAGTTACGGTCCTCAGCGGGGATTCTACGAGCAGTACTTC; cdr3_aa: CASSYGPQRGFYEQYF
d_call: TRBD2; v_call: TRBV19; j_call: TRBJ2-1; clone_size: NA; cdr3_nt: TGTGCCAGTAGTATATGGCTAGCGGGAGTATTAAAAGAGCAGGATGAGCAGTTCTTC; cdr3_aa: CASSIWLAGVLKEQDEQFF
d_call: NA; v_call: TRBV5-1; j_call: TRBJ1-2; clone_size: NA; cdr3_nt: TGCGCCAGCAGCCCGGAGGGGACTGGGTATGGCTACACCTTC; cdr3_aa: CASSPEGTGYGYTF